This T cell receptor beta chain was identified during a study of regulatory T cells in long-lasting Graves disease. Indicated time point: newly diagnosed GD, antithyroid drugs for less than 3 months. PBMC RNA was the source of the TCR library. J lost 4 bases, V lost 6 bases, and 7 bases had no gene match. Germline-derived CDR1 and CDR2 are DFQATT and SNEGSKA (reference sequence). The length of the CDR3 is 13 residues. This clonotype was observed at least ten times. Arm-PCR of CDR3 regions with iRepertoire HTBI primers generated TCR beta libraries. MiXCR was run by TCRdb on the multiplex PCR reads, yielding one entry per CDR3 protein. The table includes hundreds of thousands of distinct CDR3 sequences, approximately 13% detected once. This same sample was also taken into another study, of T cells in Graves' hyperthyroidism and ophthalmopathy.

This receptor was obtained from a young man with Graves disease. The source was peripheral blood mononuclear cells (PBMCs), collected at new diagnosis, from a patient treated with antithyroid drugs. V gene TRBV20-1 combines with J gene TRBJ2-7; 9 bases are shared with TRBD1. The CDR3 loop is CSAPDRGRYEQYF. The CDR3 DNA sequence: TGCAGTGCACCTGACAGGGGGAGGTACGAGCAGTACTTC.